What follows is one T cell receptor (beta chain) and its context. The data belong to a study of technical replicates of blood from four donors. Losses at the gene ends were 5 bases for V and 2 bases for J; bases not matched to a gene: 6. The CDR3 consists of 14 residues. Germline CDR1 reads LNHNV; CDR2 reads YYDKDF (reference sequence). Generated by immunoSEQ multiplex PCR, the TCRdb table keeps only in-frame clones and is missing some. The data hold about 88,000 clones, with 90% to 95% observed a single time. Sample: T cells isolated from PBMCs. The sequence came from a human donor in good health. The rearrangement uses TRBV15 and TRBJ2-7; the match to TRBD1 covers 7 bases. The CDR3 is CATSERGQTYEQYF. The CDR3 region has the DNA TGTGCCACCAGCGAGAGGGGGCAGACCTACGAGCAGTACTTC.